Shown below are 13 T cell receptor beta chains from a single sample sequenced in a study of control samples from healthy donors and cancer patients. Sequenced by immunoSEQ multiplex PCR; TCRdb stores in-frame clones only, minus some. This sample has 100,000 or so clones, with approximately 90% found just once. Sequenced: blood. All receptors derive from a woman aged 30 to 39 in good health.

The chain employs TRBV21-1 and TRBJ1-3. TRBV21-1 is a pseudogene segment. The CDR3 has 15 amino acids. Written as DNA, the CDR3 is TGTGCCAGCCCGGGGCCATGTATTCCTGGAAACACCATATATTTT. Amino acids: CASPGPCIPGNTIYF.

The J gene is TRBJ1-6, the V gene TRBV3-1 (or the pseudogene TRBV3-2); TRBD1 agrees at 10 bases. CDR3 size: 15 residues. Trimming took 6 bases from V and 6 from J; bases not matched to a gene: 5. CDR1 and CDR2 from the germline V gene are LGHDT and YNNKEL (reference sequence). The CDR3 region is CASRRQGASNSPLHF. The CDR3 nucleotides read TGTGCCAGCAGAAGACAGGGGGCTTCTAATTCACCCCTCCACTTT.

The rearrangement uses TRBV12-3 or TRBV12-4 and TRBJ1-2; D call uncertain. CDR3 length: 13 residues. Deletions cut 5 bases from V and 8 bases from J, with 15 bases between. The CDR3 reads CASSLTMGRGYTF. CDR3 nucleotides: TGTGCCAGCAGTCTCACAATGGGGAGGGGCTACACCTTC.

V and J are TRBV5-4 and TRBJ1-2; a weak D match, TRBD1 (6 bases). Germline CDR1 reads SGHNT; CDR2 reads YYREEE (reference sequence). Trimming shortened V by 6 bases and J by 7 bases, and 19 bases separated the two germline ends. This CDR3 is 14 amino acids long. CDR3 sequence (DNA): TGTGCCAGCACCCCCGGCGGGGGGCATTTTGGCTACACCTTC. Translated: CASTPGGGHFGYTF.

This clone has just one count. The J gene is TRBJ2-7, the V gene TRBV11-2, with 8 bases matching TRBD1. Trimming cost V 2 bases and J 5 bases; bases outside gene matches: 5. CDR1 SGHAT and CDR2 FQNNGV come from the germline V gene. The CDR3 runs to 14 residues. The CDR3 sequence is CASSLREDRDEQYF. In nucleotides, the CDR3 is TGTGCCAGCAGCTTACGTGAGGACAGGGACGAGCAGTACTTC.

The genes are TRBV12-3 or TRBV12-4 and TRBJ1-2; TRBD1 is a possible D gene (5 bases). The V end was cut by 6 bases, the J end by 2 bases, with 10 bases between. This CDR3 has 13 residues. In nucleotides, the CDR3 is TGTGCCAGCAGACTTGGGGGGAACTATGGCTACACCTTC. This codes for CASRLGGNYGYTF.

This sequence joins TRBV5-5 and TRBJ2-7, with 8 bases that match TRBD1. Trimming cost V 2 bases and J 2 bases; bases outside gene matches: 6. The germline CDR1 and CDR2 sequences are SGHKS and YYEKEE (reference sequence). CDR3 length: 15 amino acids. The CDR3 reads CASSFGQGGPYEQYF. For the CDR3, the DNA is TGTGCCAGCAGCTTCGGACAGGGAGGCCCCTACGAGCAGTACTTC.

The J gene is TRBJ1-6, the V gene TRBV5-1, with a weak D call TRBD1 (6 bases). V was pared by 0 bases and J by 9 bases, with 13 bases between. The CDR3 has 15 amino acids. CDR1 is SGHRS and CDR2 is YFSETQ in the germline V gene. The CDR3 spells CASSLDQGRGSPLHF. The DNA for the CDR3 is TGCGCCAGCAGCTTGGATCAGGGGAGGGGTTCACCCCTCCACTTT.

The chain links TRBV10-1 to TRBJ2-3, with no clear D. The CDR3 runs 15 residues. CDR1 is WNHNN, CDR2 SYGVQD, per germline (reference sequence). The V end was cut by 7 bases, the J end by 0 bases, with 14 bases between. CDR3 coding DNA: TGCGCCAGCACCGCCGGCTTCACAAGCACAGATACGCAGTATTTT. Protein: CASTAGFTSTDTQYF.

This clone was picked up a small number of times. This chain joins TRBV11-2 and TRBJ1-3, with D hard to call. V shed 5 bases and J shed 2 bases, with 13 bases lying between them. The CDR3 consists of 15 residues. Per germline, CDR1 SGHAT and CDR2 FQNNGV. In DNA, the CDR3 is TGTGCCAGCAGCCCCTGGACCGATACTGGAAACACCATATATTTT. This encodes CASSPWTDTGNTIYF.

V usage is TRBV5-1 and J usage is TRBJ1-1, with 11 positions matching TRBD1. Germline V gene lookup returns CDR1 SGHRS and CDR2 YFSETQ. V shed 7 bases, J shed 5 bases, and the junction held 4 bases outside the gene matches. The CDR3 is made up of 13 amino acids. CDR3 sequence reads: CASGQGARTEAFF. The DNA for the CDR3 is TGCGCCAGCGGACAGGGGGCGCGGACTGAAGCTTTCTTT.

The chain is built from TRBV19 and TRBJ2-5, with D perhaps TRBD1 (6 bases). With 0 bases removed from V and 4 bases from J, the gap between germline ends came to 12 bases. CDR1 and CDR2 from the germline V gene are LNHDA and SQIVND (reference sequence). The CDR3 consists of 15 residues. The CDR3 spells CASSIDRGGRETQYF. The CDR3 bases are TGTGCCAGTAGTATAGACAGGGGCGGTAGAGAGACCCAGTACTTC.

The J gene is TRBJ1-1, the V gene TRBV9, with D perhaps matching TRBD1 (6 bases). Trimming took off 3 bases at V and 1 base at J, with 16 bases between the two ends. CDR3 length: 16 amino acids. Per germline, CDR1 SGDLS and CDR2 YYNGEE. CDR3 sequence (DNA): TGTGCCAGCAGCGCGAACAGGGTAGGGGCGAACACTGAAGCTTTCTTT. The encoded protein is CASSANRVGANTEAFF.